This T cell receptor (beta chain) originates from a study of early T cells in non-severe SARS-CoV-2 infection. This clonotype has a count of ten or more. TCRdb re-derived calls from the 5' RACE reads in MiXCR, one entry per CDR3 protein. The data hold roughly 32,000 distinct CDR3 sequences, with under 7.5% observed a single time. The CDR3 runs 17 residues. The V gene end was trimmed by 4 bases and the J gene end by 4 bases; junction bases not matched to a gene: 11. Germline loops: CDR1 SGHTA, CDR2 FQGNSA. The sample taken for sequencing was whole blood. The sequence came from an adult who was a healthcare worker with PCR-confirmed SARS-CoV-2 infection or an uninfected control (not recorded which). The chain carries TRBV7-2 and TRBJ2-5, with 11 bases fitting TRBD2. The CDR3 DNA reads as TGTGCCAGCAGCTCCCTTGGGGTAGCGGGGGGGTTAGAGACCCAGTACTTC. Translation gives CASSSLGVAGGLETQYF.